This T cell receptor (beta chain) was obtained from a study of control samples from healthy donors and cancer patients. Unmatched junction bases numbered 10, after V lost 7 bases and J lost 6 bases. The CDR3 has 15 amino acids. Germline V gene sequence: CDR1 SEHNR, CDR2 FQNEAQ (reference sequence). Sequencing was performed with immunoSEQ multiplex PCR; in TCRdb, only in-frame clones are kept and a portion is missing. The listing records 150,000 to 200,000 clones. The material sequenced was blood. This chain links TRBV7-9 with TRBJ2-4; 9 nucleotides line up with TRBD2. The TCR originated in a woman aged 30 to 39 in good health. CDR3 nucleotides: TGTGCCAGCACCAAAAGCGGGGGGCCGTCAAACATTCAGTACTTC. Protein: CASTKSGGPSNIQYF.